The 9 T cell receptor beta chains listed next were all sequenced from one sample in a study of monozygotic twins with inflammatory bowel disease (dated 2019 in TCRdb). To prepare the library, 5' RACE was applied. Sequencing took place on an Illumina HiSeq 2500. TCRdb reprocessed the reads, so every CDR3 protein sequence counts as one entry and DNA is not shown. The table of this sample itemizes hundreds of thousands of distinct CDR3 sequences. The ten largest clones add up to 5.6% of the sample. The material sequenced was blood. These receptors originate from a human donor with ulcerative colitis or Crohn's disease, or a healthy co-twin of an affected twin (not recorded which).

The gene calls are TRBV29-1 and TRBJ1-3; TCRdb's assignment of TRBD1 cannot be checked, as there is no DNA. CDR1 is SQVTM and CDR2 is ANQGSEA in the germline V gene. The CDR3 runs to 15 residues. The CDR3: CSVEAGKGSGNTIYF.

V gene TRBV7-9 combines with J gene TRBJ2-7. This CDR3 has 16 amino acids. Germline V lookup: CDR1 SEHNR, CDR2 FQNEAQ (reference sequence). The CDR3 reads CASSSVEGSSSYEQYF.

This CDR3 is CASSDGTHVGSTDTQYF. The genes are TRBV25-1 and TRBJ2-3; the D call of TRBD1 rests on TCRdb alone, since no DNA is present to check it. Germline CDR1 is MGHDK and CDR2 is SYGVNS. This CDR3 is 17 amino acids long.

The chain employs TRBV19 and TRBJ2-2; TCRdb calls TRBD1, which cannot be checked without DNA. Germline V gene lookup returns CDR1 LNHDA and CDR2 SQIVND (reference sequence). CDR3 size: 15 residues. The CDR3 sequence is CASSKNRDRGHRLFF.

This CDR3 is CASNHRDSTSHEQFF. This chain uses TRBV27 with TRBJ2-1; lacking DNA, the TRBD2 call made by TCRdb goes unchecked. The CDR3 runs 15 residues. Germline CDR1 MNHEY, CDR2 SMNVEV (reference sequence).

The chain is built from TRBV6-5 and TRBJ1-1. The CDR3 sequence is 12 residues long. Germline V CDR1 and CDR2: MNHEY, SVGAGI. CDR3 in amino acids: CASRDQRGEAFF.

The chain is built from TRBV7-2 and TRBJ1-2. Germline V gene lookup returns CDR1 SGHTA and CDR2 FQGNSA. This CDR3 has 15 residues. The CDR3 sequence is CASSAERAGVRGYTF. Variable domain in full (rest from reference TRBV7-2 and TRBJ1-2): GAGVSQSPSNKVTEKGKDVELRCDPISGHTALYWYRQSLGQGLEFLIYFQGNSAPDKSGLPSDRFSAERTGGSVSTLTIQRTQQEDSAVYLCASSAERAGVRGYTFGSGTRLTVV.

CDR3 in amino acids: CASSFASVPETQYF. The rearrangement joins TRBV12-3 or TRBV12-4 to TRBJ2-5; without DNA, the TCRdb call of TRBD1 cannot be checked. The CDR3 is made up of 14 amino acids.

CDR3 region: CASSLGRTAYEQYF. The genes are TRBV11-2 and TRBJ2-7. The germline V gene has CDR1 SGHAT and CDR2 FQNNGV. The CDR3 consists of 14 residues.